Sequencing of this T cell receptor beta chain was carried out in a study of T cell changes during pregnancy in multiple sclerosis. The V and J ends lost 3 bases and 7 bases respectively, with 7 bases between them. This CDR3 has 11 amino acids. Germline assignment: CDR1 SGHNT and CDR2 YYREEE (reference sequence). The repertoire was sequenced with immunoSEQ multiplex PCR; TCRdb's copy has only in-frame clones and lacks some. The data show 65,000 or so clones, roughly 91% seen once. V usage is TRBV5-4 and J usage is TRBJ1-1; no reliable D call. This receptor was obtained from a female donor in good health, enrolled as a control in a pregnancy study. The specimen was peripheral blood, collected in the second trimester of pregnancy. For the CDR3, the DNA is TGTGCCAGCAGCTCACAGTATGAAGCTTTCTTT. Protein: CASSSQYEAFF.